This record looks at one TCR beta chain sequence and its context. Its specificity is not known. The data belong to a study of beta chain features in type 1 diabetes. TCRB transcripts that were expressed got sequenced, as all of the isolated RNA had been reverse transcribed. Measured with immunoSEQ multiplex PCR; TCRdb has only the in-frame clones, and not every one. The data contain under 900,000 clones, roughly 17% of them seen just once; the ten biggest clones take up 0.02% to 0.03%. A heparinised blood draw that averaged about 120 mL was obtained once from each donor. The germline V gene encodes CDR1 SGHVS and CDR2 FQNEAQ. The J segment lost 4 bases and the V segment lost 5 bases, leaving 10 bases of the junction unmatched. This CDR3 spans 15 amino acids. The study's findings and limits: Researchers reported that naive, central memory and Treg TCRB repertoires appeared more similar in patients than in healthy donors. cDNA-based sequencing might over-represent cells highly expressing TCR. Equally in patients and controls, PCR might preferentially amplify shorter templates.

The TCR was taken from a woman between 18 and 30 years old in good health. The sample was naive CD4+ T cells from blood. The V call is TRBV7-8, the J call TRBJ1-2; TRBD1 agrees at 7 bases. CDR3 sequence: CASSAGQRTLYGYTF. As DNA, the CDR3 is TGTGCCAGCAGCGCGGGACAGAGAACACTCTATGGCTACACCTTC. Full variable domain (missing parts from reference TRBV7-8 and TRBJ1-2): GAGVSQSPRYKVAKRGQDVALRCDPISGHVSLFWYQQALGQGPEFLTYFQNEAQLDKSGLPSDRFFAERPEGSVSTLKIQRTQQEDSAVYLCASSAGQRTLYGYTFGSGTRLTVV.